These T cell receptor beta chains were read from a single sample in a study of T-cell reconstitution after alpha-beta-depleted transplantation in children. One entry per CDR3 protein results from TCRdb running MiXCR on the PCR reads. The sample consists of 500,000 to 650,000 distinct CDR3 sequences, about 10% of them appearing once. The material sequenced was PBMCs, mostly from graft donor cells, taken 180 days after TCRalphabeta/CD19-depleted stem cell transplant. These receptors originate from a female patient between 2 and 15 years old who had a stem cell transplant for aplastic anemia, so the T cells may come from the graft donor. Both conserved end residues are part of each CDR3. The D gene is left open where the match is weak. Not all rows give a size; the values are once, few, many and, for expanded clones, a class.

len: 15; abundance: few; d_gene: -; v_gene: TRBV6-5; j_gene: TRBJ1-4; CDR3aa: CASRVATATNEKLFF; CDR3nt: TGTGCCAGCCGGGTCGCCACAGCAACTAATGAAAAACTGTTTTTT
len: 12; abundance: -; d_gene: -; v_gene: TRBV6-2/TRBV6-3; j_gene: TRBJ2-1; CDR3aa: CASSQRDNEQFF; CDR3nt: TGTGCCAGCAGTCAGCGGGACAACGAGCAGTTCTTC
len: 18; abundance: many; d_gene: TRBD2; v_gene: TRBV7-7; j_gene: TRBJ2-5; CDR3aa: CASSLEASGRAWQETQYF; CDR3nt: TGTGCCAGCAGCTTAGAGGCTAGCGGGAGGGCTTGGCAAGAGACCCAGTACTTC
len: 13; abundance: many; d_gene: TRBD1; v_gene: TRBV20-1; j_gene: TRBJ2-7; CDR3aa: CSASGTGPYEQYF; CDR3nt: TGCAGTGCTAGTGGGACAGGCCCCTACGAGCAGTACTTC
len: 12; abundance: many; d_gene: -; v_gene: TRBV20-1; j_gene: TRBJ2-3; CDR3aa: CSASPSTDTQYF; CDR3nt: TGCAGTGCTTCTCCTAGCACAGATACGCAGTATTTT
len: 16; abundance: once; d_gene: TRBD2; v_gene: TRBV5-1; j_gene: TRBJ2-7; CDR3aa: CASSLVLAGGKNEQYF; CDR3nt: TGCGCCAGCAGCTTGGTACTAGCGGGGGGGAAAAACGAGCAGTACTTC
len: 13; abundance: few; d_gene: -; v_gene: TRBV5-5; j_gene: TRBJ2-2; CDR3aa: CASTHGNTGELFF; CDR3nt: TGTGCCAGCACACACGGGAACACCGGGGAGCTGTTTTTT
len: 15; abundance: -; d_gene: -; v_gene: TRBV9; j_gene: TRBJ2-1; CDR3aa: CASSVGFRGGREQFF; CDR3nt: TGTGCCAGCAGCGTAGGGTTTCGTGGGGGCCGCGAGCAGTTCTTC
len: 17; abundance: -; d_gene: -; v_gene: TRBV28; j_gene: TRBJ2-2; CDR3aa: CASSAVVGNGNTGELFF; CDR3nt: TGTGCCAGCAGCGCTGTGGTAGGGAATGGGAACACCGGGGAGCTGTTTTTT
len: 16; abundance: few; d_gene: -; v_gene: TRBV4-3; j_gene: TRBJ2-2; CDR3aa: CASSVRLGTNTGELFF; CDR3nt: TGCGCCAGCAGCGTTCGCCTAGGGACGAACACCGGGGAGCTGTTTTTT
len: 11; abundance: -; d_gene: -; v_gene: TRBV20-1; j_gene: TRBJ2-7; CDR3aa: CSAPEAYEQYF; CDR3nt: TGCAGTGCCCCAGAGGCCTACGAGCAGTACTTC
len: 11; abundance: -; d_gene: -; v_gene: TRBV12-3/TRBV12-4; j_gene: TRBJ1-5; CDR3aa: CASSTLGAQHF; CDR3nt: TGTGCCAGCAGTACGCTCGGGGCCCAGCATTTT
len: 15; abundance: -; d_gene: -; v_gene: TRBV20-1; j_gene: TRBJ2-1; CDR3aa: CSATKGGGSLNEQFF; CDR3nt: TGCAGTGCTACGAAGGGCGGGGGCTCCCTAAATGAGCAGTTCTTC
len: 16; abundance: -; d_gene: -; v_gene: TRBV24-1; j_gene: TRBJ2-3; CDR3aa: CATSDFMAGRTDTQYF; CDR3nt: TGTGCCACCAGTGATTTCATGGCGGGACGCACAGATACGCAGTATTTT
len: 16; abundance: -; d_gene: TRBD1; v_gene: TRBV4-3; j_gene: TRBJ2-3; CDR3aa: CASSQEWTGGEYTQYF; CDR3nt: TGCGCCAGCAGCCAAGAGTGGACAGGGGGCGAATATACGCAGTATTTT
len: 15; abundance: few; d_gene: -; v_gene: TRBV5-5; j_gene: TRBJ1-5; CDR3aa: CASSPVQGRDQPQHF; CDR3nt: TGTGCCAGCAGCCCCGTCCAGGGCCGGGATCAGCCCCAGCATTTT
len: 16; abundance: -; d_gene: -; v_gene: TRBV7-2; j_gene: TRBJ2-2; CDR3aa: CASSFPTGGNTGELFF; CDR3nt: TGTGCCAGCAGCTTCCCAACGGGGGGCAACACCGGGGAGCTGTTTTTT
len: 15; abundance: -; d_gene: TRBD1; v_gene: TRBV7-2; j_gene: TRBJ2-1; CDR3aa: CASSLRAQGQRKQFF; CDR3nt: TGTGCCAGCAGCTTGCGTGCTCAGGGACAGCGGAAGCAGTTCTTC
len: 18; abundance: -; d_gene: TRBD2; v_gene: TRBV9; j_gene: TRBJ2-3; CDR3aa: CASSVGRGTSGELNTQYF; CDR3nt: TGTGCCAGCAGCGTAGGCAGGGGGACTAGCGGGGAACTAAATACGCAGTATTTT
len: 18; abundance: -; d_gene: TRBD1; v_gene: TRBV11-2; j_gene: TRBJ1-6; CDR3aa: CASTKLGQGFSYNSPLHF; CDR3nt: TGTGCCAGCACCAAGCTGGGACAGGGATTCTCCTATAATTCACCCCTCCACTTT
len: 14; abundance: -; d_gene: -; v_gene: TRBV28; j_gene: TRBJ2-7; CDR3aa: CASTNPKPSYEQYF; CDR3nt: TGTGCCAGCACCAATCCCAAACCCTCCTACGAGCAGTACTTC
len: 14; abundance: few; d_gene: TRBD1; v_gene: TRBV24-1; j_gene: TRBJ2-5; CDR3aa: CATSDFSGGETQYF; CDR3nt: TGTGCCACCAGTGATTTTTCAGGGGGCGAGACCCAGTACTTC
len: 18; abundance: -; d_gene: -; v_gene: TRBV6-1; j_gene: TRBJ2-2; CDR3aa: CASRPSGGRGRHTGELFF; CDR3nt: TGTGCCAGCAGGCCCAGTGGGGGGAGAGGGAGGCACACCGGGGAGCTGTTTTTT